This T cell receptor (beta chain) stems from a study of early T cells in non-severe SARS-CoV-2 infection. Study at large: Bulk RNA from unsorted whole blood was sequenced; chains were unpaired. Study conclusions and caveats: Matching results from VDJdb favored anti-spike CD8 responses, leaving private and CD4 specificities undetected.

Turning to this clonotype: The antigen is undetermined.

V lost 3 bases, J lost 1 base, and 2 bases stayed unmatched. CDR3 length: 14 amino acids. One entry per CDR3 protein, called by TCRdb with MiXCR from the 5' RACE reads. The sample holds tens of thousands of distinct CDR3 sequences; about 12% are singletons and the top ten take approximately 8.5%. Sequenced: whole blood. This chain joins TRBV12-3 or TRBV12-4 and TRBJ2-5; 7 bases are a match to TRBD2. This receptor was identified in an adult who was a healthcare worker with PCR-confirmed SARS-CoV-2 infection or an uninfected control (not recorded which). The CDR3 bases are TGTGCCAGCAGTTTTTTAGCGGGCCAAGAGACCCAGTACTTC. It yields the protein CASSFLAGQETQYF.